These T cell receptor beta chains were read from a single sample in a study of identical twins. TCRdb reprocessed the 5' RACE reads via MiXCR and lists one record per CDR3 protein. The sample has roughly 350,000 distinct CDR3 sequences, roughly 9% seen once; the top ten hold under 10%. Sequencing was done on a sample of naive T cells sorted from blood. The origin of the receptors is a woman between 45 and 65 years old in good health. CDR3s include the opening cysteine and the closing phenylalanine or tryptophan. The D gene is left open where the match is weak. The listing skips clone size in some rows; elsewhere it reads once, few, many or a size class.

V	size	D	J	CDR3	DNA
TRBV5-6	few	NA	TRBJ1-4	CASSLSGIDEKLFF	TGTGCCAGCAGCTTGTCAGGGATCGATGAAAAACTGTTTTTT
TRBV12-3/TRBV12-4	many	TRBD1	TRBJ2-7	CASSLFGQAYEQYF	TGTGCCAGCAGTTTATTTGGACAGGCCTACGAGCAGTACTTC
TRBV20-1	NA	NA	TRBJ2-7	CSARYKGLNEQYF	TGCAGTGCTAGATACAAGGGGCTCAACGAGCAGTACTTC
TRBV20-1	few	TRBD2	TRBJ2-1	CSASRLAGGNEQFF	TGCAGTGCTAGTCGGCTAGCGGGGGGCAATGAGCAGTTCTTC
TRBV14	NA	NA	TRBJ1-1	CASSQVRKGGRTEAFF	TGTGCCAGCAGCCAAGTAAGGAAAGGGGGACGGACTGAAGCTTTCTTT
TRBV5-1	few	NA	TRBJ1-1	CASRLLENTEAFF	TGCGCCAGCAGACTGTTGGAGAACACTGAAGCTTTCTTT
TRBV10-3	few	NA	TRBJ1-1	CATGNGFGAEAFF	TGTGCCACCGGCAACGGATTTGGCGCTGAAGCTTTCTTT
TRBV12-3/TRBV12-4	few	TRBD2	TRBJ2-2	CASSCKDPGLAGVYQCGELFF	TGTGCCAGCAGTTGCAAGGATCCGGGACTAGCGGGAGTATACCAATGCGGGGAGCTGTTTTTT
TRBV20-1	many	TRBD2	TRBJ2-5	CSAGTSAQETQYF	TGCAGTGCTGGGACTAGCGCTCAAGAGACCCAGTACTTC
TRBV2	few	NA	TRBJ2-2	CASCPENTGELFF	TGTGCCAGCTGTCCAGAAAACACCGGGGAGCTGTTTTTT
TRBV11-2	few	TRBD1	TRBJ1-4	CASSIPGQGGTNEKLFF	TGTGCCAGCAGCATCCCGGGACAGGGTGGAACTAATGAAAAACTGTTTTTT
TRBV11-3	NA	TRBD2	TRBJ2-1	CASSLHSGSSYNEQFF	TGTGCCAGCAGCTTACATAGCGGGAGCTCCTACAATGAGCAGTTCTTC
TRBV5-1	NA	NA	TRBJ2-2	CASSLWAGTNTGELFF	TGCGCCAGCAGCTTGTGGGCGGGAACGAACACCGGGGAGCTGTTTTTT
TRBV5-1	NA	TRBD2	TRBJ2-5	CASSLGGTRGETQYF	TGCGCCAGCAGCTTGGGGGGGACTAGAGGAGAGACCCAGTACTTC
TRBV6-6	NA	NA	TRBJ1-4	CASSSAGGKLFF	TGTGCCAGCAGTTCCGCAGGAGGAAAACTGTTTTTT
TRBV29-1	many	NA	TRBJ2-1	CSVSGLAYNEQFF	TGCAGCGTTAGCGGGCTCGCCTACAATGAGCAGTTCTTC
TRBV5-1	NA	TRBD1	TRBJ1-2	CASSAGTVPWGYTF	TGCGCCAGCAGCGCCGGGACAGTCCCATGGGGCTACACCTTC
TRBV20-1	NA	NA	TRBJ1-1	CSAAPRTPNTEAFF	TGCAGTGCCGCGCCAAGGACACCGAACACTGAAGCTTTCTTT
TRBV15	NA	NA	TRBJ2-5	CATSRPPVETQYF	TGTGCCACCAGCCGACCACCAGTGGAGACCCAGTACTTC
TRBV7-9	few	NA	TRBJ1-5	CASSSGEQPQHF	TGTGCCAGCAGCTCAGGGGAACAGCCCCAGCATTTT
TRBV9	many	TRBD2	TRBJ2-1	CASSGGTTYNEQFF	TGTGCCAGCAGCGGGGGGACTACCTACAATGAGCAGTTCTTC
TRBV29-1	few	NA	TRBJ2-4	CSVRDVGAKNIQYF	TGCAGCGTTAGGGATGTTGGCGCCAAAAACATTCAGTACTTC
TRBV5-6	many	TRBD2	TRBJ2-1	CASSAVAGGTNEQFF	TGTGCCAGCAGCGCCGTAGCGGGAGGTACCAATGAGCAGTTCTTC
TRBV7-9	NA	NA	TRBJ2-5	CASSLDSGQETQYF	TGTGCCAGCAGCTTAGATTCGGGCCAAGAGACCCAGTACTTC
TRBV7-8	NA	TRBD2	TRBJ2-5	CASSLAGAGGPGTQYF	TGTGCCAGCAGCTTAGCAGGAGCGGGAGGGCCGGGGACCCAGTACTTC
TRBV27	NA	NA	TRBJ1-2	CASSFLPLTSYGYTF	TGTGCCAGCAGTTTTCTCCCTCTTACCAGCTATGGCTACACCTTC